A single sample gave rise to the 3 T cell receptor beta chains below, sequenced in a study of shared clonotypes between healthy human individuals. Naivety among CD8 cells was defined by CD45RO negativity and positive CCR7 selection, thereby excluding terminally differentiated effector memory CD45RA+ cells. The data were produced by immunoSEQ multiplex PCR, yet TCRdb's version contains in-frame clones alone and is incomplete. The table lists 2 million or so clones, about 94% of them singletons, with about 1.1% in the top ten. Material for sequencing was naive CD8+ T cells sorted from blood. These receptors were collected from a man between 18 and 29 years old in good health.

A remark on this clone: The same CDR3 can be traced to other DNA sequences in this sample. This chain connects TRBV6-5 to TRBJ1-1; weak D call: TRBD1 (5 bases). This CDR3 has 13 residues. CDR1 is MNHEY, CDR2 SVGAGI, per germline. Trimming removed 2 bases from V and 5 bases from J, with 9 bases in between. CDR3 sequence (DNA): TGTGCCAGCAGTTACGTGGGGGATACTGAAGCTTTCTTT. Translating gives CASSYVGDTEAFF.

The rearrangement uses TRBV7-3 and TRBJ2-1; 9 nucleotides line up with TRBD2. Germline V gene data show CDR1 as SGHTA and CDR2 as FQGTGA. The CDR3 is 14 residues long. Trimming took 3 bases from V and 8 from J; bases not matched to a gene: 5. DNA of the CDR3: TGTGCCAGCAGCTTTGCGGGGGGGCTCGATGAGCAGTTCTTC. It is translated as CASSFAGGLDEQFF.

V usage is TRBV2 and J usage is TRBJ1-5; D is undetermined. The germline V and J ends were trimmed by 4 bases and 3 bases, with 10 bases remaining between them. CDR1 and CDR2 from the germline V gene are SNHLY and FYNNEI. The CDR3 is made up of 14 amino acids. In DNA form, the CDR3 reads TGTGCCAGCAGTGCACCGGGGTCCAATCAGCCCCAGCATTTT. Amino acid sequence: CASSAPGSNQPQHF. The whole variable domain, remainder taken from reference TRBV2 and TRBJ1-5, is EPEVTQTPSHQVTQMGQEVILRCVPISNHLYFYWYRQILGQKVEFLVSFYNNEISEKSEIFDDQFSVERPDGSNFTLKIRSTKLEDSAMYFCASSAPGSNQPQHFGDGTRLSIL.